This T cell receptor beta chain was observed in a study of breast tumors, draining lymph nodes, adjacent tissues (dated by TCRdb to 2016 to 2017). Regarding the research as a whole: TCR beta repertoires were compared across tumor, adjacent nontumor tissue and axillary lymph nodes obtained from breast cancer patients. In human breast cancer, the study set out to assess how tumor, surrounding tissue and draining lymph node repertoires relate to one another and whether T cells might be exchanged between them. What the authors observed across the whole study: In luminal-like breast cancer, tumor and nontumor tissue repertoires resembled each other significantly more than in basal-like breast cancer. Tumors showed preferential V and J gene usage, and their T-cell repertoire diversity fell below that of lymph nodes yet above that of nontumor tissue. The data were considered consistent with most tumor T cells being derived from the lymph node and subsequently expanding within tumor tissue. The conclusion that tumor T cells originate in lymph nodes was framed as consistent with a hypothesis rather than directly demonstrated.

A word on this clonotype: Its antigen is unknown. No per-base quality is available; no much larger clone lies one base away.

V is pared back by 4 bases and J by 1 base, with 20 bases lying between the germline termini. The cysteine opens and the phenylalanine closes a CDR3 of 17 amino acids. Of the read, only the CDR3 DNA is kept; its 51 bases are in frame from base 1. As encoded in the germline V gene, CDR1 is SGHDT while CDR2 is YYEEEE. TCRdb shows the sequencer as Illumina HiSeq 2000. Multiplex PCR amplification was used to generate the TCR beta chain libraries. The amplified TCR beta chain products were analyzed by high-throughput sequencing. TCRdb trimmed the raw reads at Q25, called clones with MiXCR and kept productive beta chains. Identical CDR3 protein sequences are pooled into one entry, listed with their most common genes and DNA. This sample gives approximately 21,000 distinct CDR3 sequences in total; about two fifths of them show up just once. Around 22% of the sample is taken by the ten largest.

The TCR comes from a female donor with breast cancer. Some clones in this sample may be carry-over from other donors' samples. Recombination joined TRBV5-6 with TRBJ2-5, and perhaps TRBD2 as D gene, on 6 matching bases. Material for sequencing was breast tumor tissue. CDR3 protein: CASSHSTTGGFQETQYF. The bases read TGTGCCAGCAGCCATTCGACTACCGGGGGTTTCCAAGAGACCCAGTACTTC.